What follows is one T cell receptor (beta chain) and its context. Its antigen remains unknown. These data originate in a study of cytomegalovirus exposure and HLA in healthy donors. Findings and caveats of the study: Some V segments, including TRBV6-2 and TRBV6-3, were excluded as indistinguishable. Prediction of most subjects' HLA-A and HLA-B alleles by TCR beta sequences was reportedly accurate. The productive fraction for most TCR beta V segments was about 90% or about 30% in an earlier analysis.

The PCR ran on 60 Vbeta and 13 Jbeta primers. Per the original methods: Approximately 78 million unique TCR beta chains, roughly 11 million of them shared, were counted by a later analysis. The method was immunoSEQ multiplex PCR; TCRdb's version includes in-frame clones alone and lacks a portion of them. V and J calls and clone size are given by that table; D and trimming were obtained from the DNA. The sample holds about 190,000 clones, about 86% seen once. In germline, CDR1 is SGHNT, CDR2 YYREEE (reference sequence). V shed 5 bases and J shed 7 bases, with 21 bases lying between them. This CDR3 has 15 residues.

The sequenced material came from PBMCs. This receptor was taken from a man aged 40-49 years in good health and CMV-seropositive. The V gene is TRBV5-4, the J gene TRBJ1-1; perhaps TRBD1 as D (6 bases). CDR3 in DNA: TGTGCCAGCAGTGTGGGAGGGAACAGGGCACTTGAAGCTTTCTTT. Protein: CASSVGGNRALEAFF.